This is a list of T cell receptor beta chains from one sample in a study of blood T cell repertoires in COVID-19. Using immunoSEQ multiplex PCR, the repertoire was profiled, and TCRdb retains in-frame clones only, with some absent. Of roughly 180,000 clones in the sample, 65% to 90% were seen once. The sequencing sample was made of peripheral blood. Receptor source: a man in his sixties with acute or convalescent COVID-19. CDR3s include the opening cysteine and the closing phenylalanine or tryptophan. D genes are given only for firm matches. Clone size appears in some rows only: once, few, many, or a class for an expanded clone.

j_call v_call clone_size cdr3_length d_call cdr3_aa cdr3_nt
TRBJ1-2 TRBV18 . 13 TRBD1 CASSPQGGRGYTF TGTGCCAGCTCACCACAAGGGGGCCGAGGCTACACCTTC
TRBJ2-3 TRBV27 . 20 TRBD2 CASSLRGLAGTGVGTDTQYF TGTGCCAGCAGTTTACGGGGACTAGCGGGTACCGGGGTCGGCACAGATACGCAGTATTTT
TRBJ1-2 TRBV19 few 18 TRBD1 CASSTKSGTGEVHYGYTF TGTGCCAGTAGTACTAAATCCGGGACAGGGGAGGTTCACTATGGCTACACCTTC
TRBJ1-5 TRBV4-1 . 13 TRBD1 CASSLQGDQPQHF TGCGCCAGCAGCCTACAGGGGGATCAGCCCCAGCATTTT
TRBJ1-3 TRBV28 once 14 . CASSLGQIGNTIYF TGTGCCAGCAGCCTAGGACAGATTGGAAACACCATATATTTT
TRBJ1-5 TRBV6-5 . 14 . CASSSGYSNQPQHF TGTGCCAGCAGTTCGGGGTATAGCAATCAGCCCCAGCATTTT
TRBJ2-2 TRBV5-1 once 15 TRBD1 CASGRTGGPTGELFF TGCGCCAGCGGAAGGACAGGGGGGCCCACCGGGGAGCTGTTTTTT
TRBJ1-5 TRBV2 . 13 TRBD1 CASRGTGNQPQHF TGTGCCAGCAGGGGGACAGGCAATCAGCCCCAGCATTTT
TRBJ2-7 TRBV13 . 12 . CASSPPQGEQYF TGTGCCAGCAGCCCCCCCCAGGGCGAGCAGTACTTC
TRBJ1-4 TRBV5-8 . 15 . CASTPRITTNEKLFF TGTGCCAGCACCCCGAGGATAACAACTAATGAAAAACTGTTTTTT
TRBJ1-5 TRBV6-6 . 15 . CASTIGTLNNQPQHF TGTGCCAGCACCATTGGGACACTCAACAATCAGCCCCAGCATTTT
TRBJ1-3 TRBV4-1 . 17 TRBD1 CASSQSQGMLGEDTIYF TGCGCCAGCAGCCAATCACAGGGGATGCTAGGTGAAGACACCATATATTTT
TRBJ2-7 TRBV12-3/TRBV12-4 . 13 TRBD1 CASSGQGGYEQYF TGTGCCAGCAGCGGACAGGGGGGGTACGAGCAGTACTTC
TRBJ1-1 TRBV7-6 . 15 . CASSPGEGIWAEAFF TGTGCCAGCAGCCCGGGGGAGGGAATTTGGGCTGAAGCTTTCTTT
TRBJ2-7 TRBV1 . 15 . CTSSPSQRDTYEQYF TGCACCAGCAGTCCCTCCCAGCGGGACACCTACGAGCAGTACTTC
TRBJ1-2 TRBV7-3 . 13 TRBD1 CASSQGGLDGYTF TGTGCCAGCAGCCAGGGGGGACTGGATGGCTACACCTTC
TRBJ1-4 TRBV19 . 15 TRBD1 CASSFNRGHNEKLFF TGTGCCAGTAGTTTCAACAGGGGCCATAATGAAAAACTGTTTTTT
TRBJ2-1 TRBV7-8 few 15 TRBD2 CASSSLARRGNEQFF TGTGCCAGCAGCTCACTGGCCAGGCGGGGGAATGAGCAGTTCTTC
TRBJ1-2 TRBV28 . 11 . CASRNSYGYTF TGTGCCAGCAGAAACAGCTATGGCTACACCTTC
TRBJ2-4 TRBV18 . 17 TRBD1 CASSSIQGAGAKNIQYF TGTGCCAGCTCATCGATACAGGGGGCAGGGGCCAAAAACATTCAGTACTTC
TRBJ1-1 TRBV29-1 . 14 . CSVRSGVRNTEAFF TGCAGCGTCCGATCCGGGGTCCGGAACACTGAAGCTTTCTTT
TRBJ1-1 TRBV27 . 14 TRBD1 CASSPRQGGTEAFF TGTGCCAGCAGTCCCCGACAGGGCGGCACTGAAGCTTTCTTT
TRBJ1-5 TRBV2 . 15 TRBD1 CASSRDRGGNQPQHF TGTGCCAGCAGCCGGGACAGGGGTGGCAATCAGCCCCAGCATTTT
TRBJ2-7 TRBV6-5 . 14 TRBD1 CASSHRDRSYEQYF TGTGCCAGCAGTCACCGGGACAGATCCTACGAGCAGTACTTC
TRBJ2-1 TRBV10-1 . 15 TRBD2 CASSERTSGYNEQFF TGCGCCAGCAGTGAAAGGACTAGCGGATACAATGAGCAGTTCTTC
TRBJ1-1 TRBV14 . 14 . CASSHRGQNTEAFF TGTGCCAGCAGCCACAGGGGACAGAACACTGAAGCTTTCTTT
TRBJ2-1 TRBV3-1/TRBV3-2 few 16 TRBD1 CASSQGPGQGHNEQFF TGTGCCAGCAGCCAAGGCCCGGGACAGGGTCACAATGAGCAGTTCTTC
TRBJ1-2 TRBV5-4 . 15 TRBD1 CASSTGTGRLYGYTF TGTGCCAGCAGCACCGGGACAGGGCGTCTCTATGGCTACACCTTC